These 10 T cell receptor beta chains share one sample of origin, sequenced in a study of blood T cell repertoires in COVID-19. Assay: immunoSEQ multiplex PCR; the TCRdb copy retains only in-frame clones and omits some. This sample carries about 200,000 clones, roughly 80% of them seen once, and the ten largest clones take 4.5% to 7%. Sequencing was performed on peripheral blood. These receptors all stem from a woman aged 70-85 years with acute or convalescent COVID-19.

The rearrangement uses TRBV6-1 and TRBJ1-2; 12 positions match TRBD1. The CDR3 consists of 16 residues. Germline V gives CDR1 MNHNS, CDR2 SASEGT. The ends lost 4 bases at V and 2 bases at J; junction bases unmatched: 5. CDR3 bases: TGTGCCAGCAGTGGGCGTGGGACAGGGGGCAACTATGGCTACACCTTC. As protein: CASSGRGTGGNYGYTF.

This chain links TRBV6-5 with TRBJ2-7, with 9 bases fitting TRBD2. CDR1 MNHEY and CDR2 SVGAGI come from the germline V gene. V was clipped by 6 bases and J by 1 base; unmatched bases: 7. There are 15 residues in the CDR3. Here the CDR3 DNA reads TGTGCCAGCAGCCGGGTAGCGGGAGCGTCCTACGAGCAGTACTTC. The encoded protein is CASSRVAGASYEQYF.

V and J are TRBV11-2 and TRBJ1-2; D not certain. Germline lookup yields CDR1 SGHAT and CDR2 FQNNGV. This CDR3 comprises 13 residues. V dropped 5 bases and J dropped 2 bases, with 9 bases sitting between them. For the CDR3, the DNA is TGTGCCAGCAGCCCCGACACAAACTATGGCTACACCTTC. Its protein product is CASSPDTNYGYTF.

The V call is TRBV23-1, the J call TRBJ2-7, with 9 bases that match TRBD1. TRBV23-1 is known as an ORF, though its function is uncertain. J lost 5 bases, V lost 0 bases, and 8 bases had no gene match. The CDR3 covers 16 residues. CDR3 residues: CASSQSTVDRGNEQYF. CDR3 DNA: TGCGCCAGCAGTCAATCCACGGTGGACAGGGGAAACGAGCAGTACTTC.

The chain is built from TRBV9 and TRBJ1-2, with D uncertain. V was trimmed by 0 bases and J by 6 bases, leaving 9 bases between them. The germline V gene encodes CDR1 SGDLS and CDR2 YYNGEE. The CDR3 has 13 residues. CDR3 nucleotide sequence: TGTGCCAGCAGCGTAGGCGGAGGAAATGGCTACACCTTC. Its protein product is CASSVGGGNGYTF.

The chain has TRBV30 and TRBJ1-5; D perhaps matches TRBD1 (5 bases). With 2 bases removed from V and 4 bases from J, the gap between germline ends came to 9 bases. Per the germline V gene, CDR1 is GTSNPN and CDR2 is SVGIG (reference sequence). The CDR3 extends over 13 amino acids. CDR3 region: CAWSIGQNQPQHF. CDR3 bases: TGTGCCTGGAGTATTGGACAAAATCAGCCCCAGCATTTT.

The chain has TRBV5-1 and TRBJ2-5; D is ambiguous. The germline V and J ends were trimmed by 0 bases and 2 bases, with 8 bases remaining between them. Germline V gene data show CDR1 as SGHRS and CDR2 as YFSETQ. The CDR3 consists of 14 residues. The CDR3 spells CASSLEGRQETQYF. The CDR3 nucleotides are TGCGCCAGCAGCTTGGAAGGCAGGCAAGAGACCCAGTACTTC.

J is TRBJ2-7 and V is TRBV18; TRBD1 matches 7 bases. Trimming took 5 bases from V and 5 from J; bases not matched to a gene: 6. The CDR3 contains 13 residues. Germline CDR1 KGHSH, CDR2 LQKENI. The CDR3 DNA follows: TGTGCCAGCTCAAGAGTTACAGGGGACGAGCAGTACTTC. This codes for CASSRVTGDEQYF.

In its sample, this clone was seen once. The V and J genes are TRBV6-5 and TRBJ2-7; 7 bases line up with TRBD2. The germline gives CDR1 MNHEY, CDR2 SVGAGI. The CDR3 has 15 amino acids. V shed 6 bases and J 6 bases; nucleotides not matched to a gene: 14. Here the CDR3 reads CASSSTGTTSREQYF. CDR3 in DNA: TGTGCCAGCAGCTCCACCGGGACTACTTCCCGCGAGCAGTACTTC.

The V call is TRBV6-7, the J call TRBJ1-3, with TRBD1 matching over 7 bases. TRBV6-7 counts as an open reading frame of uncertain function. The CDR3 runs 15 residues. With 5 bases clipped from V and 4 bases from J, the junction kept 8 bases outside the gene matches. The CDR3 sequence is CASSLVQGPGNTIYF. CDR3 DNA sequence: TGTGCCAGCAGTCTAGTACAGGGGCCGGGAAACACCATATATTTT.